This T cell receptor beta chain was captured in a study of shared clonotypes between healthy human individuals. Whole-study findings and limits: Clonotypes not shared had lower generation probabilities than those common to all four donors.

The method was immunoSEQ multiplex PCR; TCRdb's version includes in-frame clones alone and lacks a portion of them. The sample contains about 680,000 clones, around 72% of which appear only once. V lost 5 bases and J 9 bases, leaving 16 bases between the germline ends. This CDR3 has 13 residues. The germline V gene encodes CDR1 SGHVS and CDR2 FQNEAQ. This clone was observed a few times. Its antigen is still unknown. The material sequenced was memory CD4+ T cells sorted from blood. Specified subset: CD45RA-negative fraction. This TCR came from a woman aged 30 to 39 in good health. The chain recombines TRBV7-8 with TRBJ2-5, with D possibly TRBD2 on 6 matching bases. The CDR3, as DNA: TGTGCCAGCAGCGGCCCGTCGGGGGATCCCCAGTACTTC. Amino acid sequence: CASSGPSGDPQYF. The full variable domain, with the rest looked up from reference TRBV7-8 and TRBJ2-5, is GAGVSQSPRYKVAKRGQDVALRCDPISGHVSLFWYQQALGQGPEFLTYFQNEAQLDKSGLPSDRFFAERPEGSVSTLKIQRTQQEDSAVYLCASSGPSGDPQYFGPGTRLLVL.